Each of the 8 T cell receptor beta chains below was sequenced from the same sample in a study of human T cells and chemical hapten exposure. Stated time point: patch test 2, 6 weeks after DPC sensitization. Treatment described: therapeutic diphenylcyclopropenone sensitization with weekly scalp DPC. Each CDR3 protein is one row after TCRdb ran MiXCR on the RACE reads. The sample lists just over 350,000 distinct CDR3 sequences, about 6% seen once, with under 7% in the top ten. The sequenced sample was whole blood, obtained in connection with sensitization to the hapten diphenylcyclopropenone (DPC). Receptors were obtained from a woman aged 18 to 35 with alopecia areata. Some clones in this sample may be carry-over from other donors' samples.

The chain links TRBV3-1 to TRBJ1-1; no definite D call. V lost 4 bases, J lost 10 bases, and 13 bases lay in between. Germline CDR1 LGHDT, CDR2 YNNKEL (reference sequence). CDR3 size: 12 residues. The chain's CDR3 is CASSRAGFGAFF. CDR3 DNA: TGTGCCAGCAGCCGCGCGGGGTTCGGAGCTTTCTTT. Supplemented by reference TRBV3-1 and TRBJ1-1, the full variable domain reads DTAVSQTPKYLVTQMGNDKSIKCEQNLGHDTMYWYKQDSKKFLKIMFSYNNKELIINETVPNRFSPKSPDKAHLNLHINSLELGDSAVYFCASSRAGFGAFFGQGTRLTVV.

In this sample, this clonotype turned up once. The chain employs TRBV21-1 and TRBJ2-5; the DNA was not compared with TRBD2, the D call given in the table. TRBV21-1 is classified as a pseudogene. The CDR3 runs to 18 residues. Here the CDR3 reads CASSKALGLAGMEETQYF. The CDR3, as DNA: TGTGCCAGCAGCAAAGCGCTGGGACTAGCGGGGATGGAAGAGACCCAGTACTTC.

The CDR3 region has the DNA TGTGCCAGCGCGGCGGGCTCCAATCAGCCCCAGCATTTT. Amino acids: CASAAGSNQPQHF. This chain links TRBV7-3 with TRBJ1-5; D gene uncertain. V was pared by 8 bases and J by 3 bases, with 11 bases between. CDR1 and CDR2 from the germline V gene are SGHTA and FQGTGA. This CDR3 comprises 13 residues.

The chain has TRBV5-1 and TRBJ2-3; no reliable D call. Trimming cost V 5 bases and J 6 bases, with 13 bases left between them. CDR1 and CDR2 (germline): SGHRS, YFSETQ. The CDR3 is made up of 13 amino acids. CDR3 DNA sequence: TGCGCCAGCAGGGCGTTTTTAGAGGATACGCAGTATTTT. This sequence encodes CASRAFLEDTQYF.

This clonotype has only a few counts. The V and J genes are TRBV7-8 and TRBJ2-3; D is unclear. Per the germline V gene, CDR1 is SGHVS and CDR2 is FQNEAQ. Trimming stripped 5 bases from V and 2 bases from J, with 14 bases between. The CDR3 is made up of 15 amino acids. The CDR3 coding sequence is TGTGCCAGCAGCCAAGTTACGGCAGCCACAGATACGCAGTATTTT. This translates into CASSQVTAATDTQYF. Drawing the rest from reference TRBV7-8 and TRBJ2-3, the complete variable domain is GAGVSQSPRYKVAKRGQDVALRCDPISGHVSLFWYQQALGQGPEFLTYFQNEAQLDKSGLPSDRFFAERPEGSVSTLKIQRTQQEDSAVYLCASSQVTAATDTQYFGPGTRLTVL.

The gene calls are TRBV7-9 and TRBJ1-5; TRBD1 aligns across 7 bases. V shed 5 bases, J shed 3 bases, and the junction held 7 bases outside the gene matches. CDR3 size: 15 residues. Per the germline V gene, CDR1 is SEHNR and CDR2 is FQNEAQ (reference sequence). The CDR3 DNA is TGTGCCAGCAGCCCGACAGGGACCGCCAATCAGCCCCAGCATTTT. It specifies CASSPTGTANQPQHF.

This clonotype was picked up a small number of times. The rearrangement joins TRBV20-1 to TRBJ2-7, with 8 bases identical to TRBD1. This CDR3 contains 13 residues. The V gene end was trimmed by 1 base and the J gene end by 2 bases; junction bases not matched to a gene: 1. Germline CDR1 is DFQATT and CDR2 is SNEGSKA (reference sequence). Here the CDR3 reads CSARGTGPYEQYF. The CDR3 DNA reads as TGCAGTGCTAGAGGGACAGGGCCCTACGAGCAGTACTTC.

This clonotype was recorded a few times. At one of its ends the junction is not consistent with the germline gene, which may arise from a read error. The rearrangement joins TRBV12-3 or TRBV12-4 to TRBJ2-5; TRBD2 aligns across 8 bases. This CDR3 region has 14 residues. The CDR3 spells CASRLAGTQETQYF. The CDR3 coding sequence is TGTGCCAGCAGGTTAGCGGGGACCCAAGAGACCCAGTACTTC.